A single sample gave rise to the 7 T cell receptor beta chains below, sequenced in a study of glioma-infiltrating T cells after dendritic cell vaccination (dated by TCRdb to about 2016). What the time point label conveys for this sample: after dendritic cell vaccination, including at tumor progression/relapse. Libraries came from the immunoSEQ multiplex PCR assay. Drawn from immuneACCESS, this table holds only the in-frame rearrangements with V and J called that TCRdb kept. Clones are partly lost; checked studies trace under half to an unresolved V gene and leave the rest unexplained. The sample yields roughly 80,000 clones; roughly 84% were counted once. Approximately 2% of the sample is taken by the ten largest. Sequencing was performed on blood, taken after dendritic cell vaccination. These receptors came from a human donor with glioblastoma.

V gene TRBV4-3 combines with J gene TRBJ2-1, with 7 bases identical to TRBD2. Losses at the gene ends were 0 bases for V and 4 bases for J; bases not matched to a gene: 9. CDR1 is LGHNA, CDR2 YSLEER, per germline. CDR3 size: 17 residues. The CDR3 DNA sequence: TGCGCCAGCAGCCAAGATCGTGCTAGCGGAGATTACAATGAGCAGTTCTTC. This gives the protein CASSQDRASGDYNEQFF.

This chain joins TRBV5-1 and TRBJ2-7; a weak D match, TRBD2 (5 bases). The germline CDR1 and CDR2 sequences are SGHRS and YFSETQ. The CDR3 length is 16 residues. Trimming shortened V by 0 bases and J by 6 bases, and 19 bases separated the two germline ends. CDR3 sequence (DNA): TGCGCCAGCAGCTTGGGGGCGGTGGCGCGGGTTGTCGAGCAGTACTTC. It yields the protein CASSLGAVARVVEQYF.

This clone was counted once. The chain joins TRBV29-1 to TRBJ1-2, with D maybe TRBD1 (5 bases). Trimming removed 2 bases at V and 4 bases at J, with 20 bases between. This CDR3 is built from 16 residues. Germline CDR1 is SQVTM and CDR2 is ANQGSEA. The CDR3 spells CSVESFGAGPVYGYTF. For the CDR3, the DNA is TGCAGCGTTGAAAGTTTTGGGGCAGGCCCTGTCTATGGCTACACCTTC.

The rearrangement links TRBV29-1 to TRBJ2-1; 7 bases are a match to TRBD2. Germline trimming cut 6 bases from V and 3 bases from J; bases unmatched to any gene: 2. CDR3 length equals 12 residues. The germline gives CDR1 SQVTM, CDR2 ANQGSEA. The CDR3 loop reads CSVGTIYNEQFF. The CDR3 nucleotides read TGCAGCGTAGGGACTATCTACAATGAGCAGTTCTTC.

The chain links TRBV30 to TRBJ2-1; unclear D gene. Trimming took 2 bases from V and 4 from J, leaving 12 bases between them. Germline CDR1 GTSNPN, CDR2 SVGIG (reference sequence). This CDR3 region has 14 residues. The CDR3 spells CAWSRQATYNEQFF. DNA for the CDR3: TGTGCCTGGAGTAGACAAGCCACTTACAATGAGCAGTTCTTC.

In its sample, this clone was seen a few times. This chain uses TRBV10-3 with TRBJ2-7; 7 bases align to TRBD1. Germline V gene sequence: CDR1 ENHRY, CDR2 SYGVKD. V was pared by 3 bases and J by 3 bases, with 5 bases of the junction left unmatched. The CDR3 extends over 14 amino acids. CDR3 bases: TGTGCCATCAGTGAACGACAGGGAGACTACGAGCAGTACTTC. Protein: CAISERQGDYEQYF.

The V gene is TRBV5-1, the J gene TRBJ1-1, with D maybe TRBD1 (5 bases). CDR3 length: 15 residues. Germline CDR1 reads SGHRS; CDR2 reads YFSETQ. V shed 4 bases and J shed 4 bases, with 17 bases lying between them. The CDR3: CASSNEQGGGTEAFF. The CDR3 DNA follows: TGCGCCAGCAGCAATGAGCAGGGCGGCGGCACTGAAGCTTTCTTT.